The next 17 T cell receptor beta chains were all read from a single sample in a study of PD-1 blockade in classical Hodgkin lymphoma. Every one of the patients relapsed after autologous stem cell transplantation (brentuximab vedotin exposure was variable). TCRdb keeps only in-frame clones here, not all; method: immunoSEQ multiplex PCR. In the table there are tens of thousands of clones, roughly 78% of which are singletons. The sequences come from peripheral blood mononuclear cells (PBMCs), collected at baseline. These TCRs come from a human donor with classical Hodgkin lymphoma.

The chain uses TRBV4-2 and TRBJ2-3, with D perhaps matching TRBD2 (6 bases). V shed 8 bases and J shed 1 base, with 13 bases lying between them. Germline lookup yields CDR1 LGHNA and CDR2 YNFKEQ. This CDR3 comprises 14 residues. The CDR3 DNA reads TGTGCCAGCGAACCGGGGGATGGCACAGATACGCAGTATTTT. Translating it yields CASEPGDGTDTQYF.

J is TRBJ2-7 and V is TRBV6-6; unclear D gene. The CDR3 length is 14 residues. V dropped 1 base and J dropped 0 bases, with 7 bases sitting between them. CDR1 is MNHNY and CDR2 is SVGAGI in the germline V gene (reference sequence). The CDR3: CASSYFRSSYEQYF. Here the CDR3 DNA reads TGTGCCAGCAGTTACTTCAGGAGCTCCTACGAGCAGTACTTC.

The chain joins TRBV5-4 to TRBJ2-7, with D tentatively TRBD1 or TRBD2 (5 bases each). Trimming shortened V by 3 bases and J by 2 bases, and 21 bases separated the two germline ends. Germline values: CDR1 SGHNT, CDR2 YYREEE (reference sequence). This CDR3 spans 17 amino acids. The CDR3 reads CASSWDGISPSPYEQYF. The CDR3 region has the DNA TGTGCCAGCAGCTGGGACGGAATCTCCCCTAGTCCCTACGAGCAGTACTTC.

The chain joins TRBV6-6 to TRBJ2-1; tentatively, D is TRBD2 (6 bases). The germline V gene has CDR1 MNHNY and CDR2 SVGAGI (reference sequence). V was trimmed by 8 bases and J by 14 bases, leaving 22 bases between them. The CDR3 loop spans 13 amino acids. CDR3 sequence: CASLAGCGVGKFF. CDR3 in DNA: TGTGCCAGCCTCGCGGGATGTGGGGTAGGAAAGTTCTTC.

The chain is built from TRBV7-2 and TRBJ2-5; D ambiguous. CDR3 length: 14 amino acids. Between the trimmed V and J ends, which lost 0 bases and 5 bases, there was a span of 10 bases. CDR1 SGHTA and CDR2 FQGNSA come from the germline V gene. Here the CDR3 reads CASSLAVGRETQYF. CDR3 nucleotides: TGTGCCAGCAGCTTAGCGGTAGGGCGTGAGACCCAGTACTTC.

CDR3 residues: CASSLLAGDEQFF. The CDR3 region has the DNA TGTGCCAGCAGCCTCCTAGCGGGGGATGAGCAGTTCTTC. The rearrangement uses TRBV5-4 and TRBJ2-1; the match to TRBD2 covers 10 bases. Per germline, CDR1 SGHNT and CDR2 YYREEE (reference sequence). V lost 4 bases and J lost 8; bases outside the gene matches: 3. The CDR3 is 13 amino acids.

This clone was found once. For the CDR3, the DNA is TGTGCCAGCAGCGGATTGCCTAGCGGGATAGACCAAGAGACCCAGTACTTC. It is translated as CASSGLPSGIDQETQYF. The chain links TRBV4-2 to TRBJ2-5; 9 bases map to TRBD2. The J segment lost 0 bases and the V segment lost 5 bases, leaving 10 bases of the junction unmatched. Germline V gene sequence: CDR1 LGHNA, CDR2 YNFKEQ. The CDR3 sequence is 17 residues long.

The V gene is TRBV2, the J gene TRBJ1-6; D is perhaps TRBD1 (5 bases). Trimming took 4 bases from V and 6 from J, leaving 13 bases between them. Germline CDR1 is SNHLY and CDR2 is FYNNEI. The CDR3 has 15 amino acids. CDR3 region: CASSAVGLSNSPLHF. The CDR3 DNA sequence: TGTGCCAGCAGTGCCGTGGGACTGTCTAATTCACCCCTCCACTTT.

The rearrangement links TRBV5-1 to TRBJ2-1; D is possibly TRBD1 (5 bases). The germline V gene has CDR1 SGHRS and CDR2 YFSETQ. The CDR3 has 16 amino acids. Trimming pared 0 bases from V and 0 bases from J, leaving 10 bases between. CDR3 coding DNA: TGCGCCAGCAGCTTGGATGGGGCCCTCTCCTACAATGAGCAGTTCTTC. Amino acids: CASSLDGALSYNEQFF.

The J gene is TRBJ1-4, the V gene TRBV2; 9 bases line up with TRBD1. With V trimmed by 6 bases and J by 7 bases, 12 bases remained unmatched. This CDR3 comprises 16 residues. Germline V CDR1 and CDR2: SNHLY, FYNNEI. CDR3 sequence reads: CASRSFTGGGGEKLFF. CDR3 DNA sequence: TGTGCCAGCAGATCTTTTACAGGGGGCGGGGGTGAAAAACTGTTTTTT.

V gene TRBV13 combines with J gene TRBJ2-3; TRBD2 agrees at 12 bases. The CDR3 length is 15 residues. V trimming: 5 bases; J trimming: 3 bases; junction bases outside the gene matches: 3. Germline V CDR1 and CDR2: PRHDT, FYEKMQ (reference sequence). Written as DNA, the CDR3 is TGTGCCAGCAGCACCGGACTAGCGGGAACAGATACGCAGTATTTT. This translates into CASSTGLAGTDTQYF.

The chain combines TRBV27 with TRBJ2-2; 9 bases are a match to TRBD2. The V gene end was trimmed by 3 bases and the J gene end by 4 bases; junction bases not matched to a gene: 9. CDR3 length: 17 residues. Per germline, CDR1 MNHEY and CDR2 SMNVEV (reference sequence). CDR3 protein: CASSFLTSGSVTGELFF. In nucleotides, the CDR3 is TGTGCCAGCAGTTTCCTTACTAGCGGGTCGGTCACCGGGGAGCTGTTTTTT.

This clone was counted only a few times. CDR3 sequence: CASSGGWDEQFF. The DNA for the CDR3 is TGCGCCAGCAGCGGAGGCTGGGATGAGCAGTTCTTC. The chain couples TRBV5-1 to TRBJ2-1, with a weak D call TRBD2 (5 bases). Trimming cost V 4 bases and J 8 bases, with 10 bases left between them. The CDR3 contains 12 residues. Germline V lookup: CDR1 SGHRS, CDR2 YFSETQ. The complete variable domain, with remaining parts taken from reference TRBV5-1 and TRBJ2-1, reads KAGVTQTPRYLIKTRGQQVTLSCSPISGHRSVSWYQQTPGQGLQFLFEYFSETQRNKGNFPGRFSGRQFSNSRSEMNVSTLELGDSALYLCASSGGWDEQFFGPGTRLTVL.

This chain connects TRBV6-6 to TRBJ2-7, with 7 bases lining up with TRBD2. The germline V gene has CDR1 MNHNY and CDR2 SVGAGI (reference sequence). V was pared by 0 bases and J by 4 bases, with 3 bases of the junction left unmatched. This CDR3 region has 14 residues. CDR3 region: CASSYSGEGYEQYF. DNA of the CDR3: TGTGCCAGCAGTTACTCCGGGGAGGGGTACGAGCAGTACTTC.

The chain recombines TRBV5-1 with TRBJ1-3; D remains ambiguous. Germline V gene data show CDR1 as SGHRS and CDR2 as YFSETQ. V shed 2 bases and J shed 3 bases, with 6 bases lying between them. This CDR3 is built from 13 residues. CDR3 residues: CASSFPDGNTIYF. CDR3 bases: TGCGCCAGCAGCTTTCCAGATGGAAACACCATATATTTT.

The rearrangement links TRBV27 to TRBJ2-7; tentatively, D is TRBD2 (5 bases). Trimming cost V 3 bases and J 2 bases, with 14 bases left between them. The CDR3 runs 15 residues. CDR1 is MNHEY and CDR2 is SMNVEV in the germline V gene (reference sequence). This CDR3 is CASSFKADLTYEQYF. The CDR3 region has the DNA TGTGCCAGCAGTTTCAAAGCGGACTTGACCTACGAGCAGTACTTC.

The chain is built from TRBV6-1 and TRBJ2-5, with D possibly TRBD1 on 6 matching bases. This CDR3 contains 15 residues. V was trimmed by 7 bases and J by 4 bases, leaving 19 bases between them. CDR1 is MNHNS and CDR2 is SASEGT in the germline V gene. The chain's CDR3 is CASTMDSGSGETQYF. CDR3 sequence (DNA): TGTGCCAGCACGATGGACAGCGGAAGCGGAGAGACCCAGTACTTC.